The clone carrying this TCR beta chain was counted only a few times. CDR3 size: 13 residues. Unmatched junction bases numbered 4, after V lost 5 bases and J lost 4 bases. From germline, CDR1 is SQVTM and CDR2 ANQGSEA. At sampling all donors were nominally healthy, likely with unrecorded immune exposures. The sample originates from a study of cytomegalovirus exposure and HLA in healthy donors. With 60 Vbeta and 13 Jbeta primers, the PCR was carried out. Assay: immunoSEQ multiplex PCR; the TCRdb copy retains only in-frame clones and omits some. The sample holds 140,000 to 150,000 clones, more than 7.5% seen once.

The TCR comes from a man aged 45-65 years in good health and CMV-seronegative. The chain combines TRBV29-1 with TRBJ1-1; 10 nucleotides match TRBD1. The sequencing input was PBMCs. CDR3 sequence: CSVRQGARTEAFF. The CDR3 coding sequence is TGCAGCGTTAGACAGGGGGCGCGCACTGAAGCTTTCTTT.